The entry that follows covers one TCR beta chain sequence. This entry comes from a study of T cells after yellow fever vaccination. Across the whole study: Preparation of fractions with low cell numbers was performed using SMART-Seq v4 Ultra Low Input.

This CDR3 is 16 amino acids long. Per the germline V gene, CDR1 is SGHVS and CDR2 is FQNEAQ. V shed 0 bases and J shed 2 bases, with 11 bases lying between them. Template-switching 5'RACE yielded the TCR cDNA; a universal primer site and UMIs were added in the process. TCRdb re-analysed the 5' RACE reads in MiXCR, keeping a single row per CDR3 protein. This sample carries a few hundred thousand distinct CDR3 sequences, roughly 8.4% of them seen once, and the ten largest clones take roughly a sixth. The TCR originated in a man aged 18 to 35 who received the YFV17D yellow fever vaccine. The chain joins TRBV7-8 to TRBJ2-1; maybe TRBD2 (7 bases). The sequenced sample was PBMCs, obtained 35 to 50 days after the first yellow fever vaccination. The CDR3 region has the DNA TGTGCCAGCAGCTTAGCTTGGGGGGGCACCTACAATGAGCAGTTCTTC. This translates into CASSLAWGGTYNEQFF.